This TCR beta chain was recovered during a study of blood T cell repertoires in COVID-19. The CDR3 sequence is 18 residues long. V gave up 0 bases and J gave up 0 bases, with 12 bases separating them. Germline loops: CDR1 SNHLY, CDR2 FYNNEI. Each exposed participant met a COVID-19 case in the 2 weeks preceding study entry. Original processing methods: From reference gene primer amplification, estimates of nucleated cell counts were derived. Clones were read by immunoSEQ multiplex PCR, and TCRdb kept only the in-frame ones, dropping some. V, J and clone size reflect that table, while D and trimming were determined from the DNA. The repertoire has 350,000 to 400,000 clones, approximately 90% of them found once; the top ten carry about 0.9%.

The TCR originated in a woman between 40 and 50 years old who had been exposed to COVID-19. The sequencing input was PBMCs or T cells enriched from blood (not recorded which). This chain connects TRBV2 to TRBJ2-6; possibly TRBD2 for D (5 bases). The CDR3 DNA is TGTGCCAGCAGTGAAGCCTTCAACGGGATCTCTGGGGCCAACGTCCTGACTTTC. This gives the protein CASSEAFNGISGANVLTF.